This TCR beta chain is from a study of blood T cell repertoires in COVID-19. Across the whole study: Acute and convalescent COVID-19 specimens originated in the United States, Italy and Spain. PBMCs, B-cell-depleted T cells, or T cells were the source of the cDNA or gDNA that made up the material.

Repertoires were generated with immunoSEQ multiplex PCR, while TCRdb's copy carries only in-frame clones and drops some. The repertoire has about 280,000 clones, around 89% of them found once; the top ten carry around 1.7%. Trimming left V 4 bases short and J 4 bases short, with 17 bases between. This CDR3 has 15 amino acids. Germline-derived CDR1 and CDR2 are MGHRA and YSYEKL. Residents of approximately 25 US areas, aged about 18 to 89 years, made up the participants. Self-reported history from a screening survey and questionnaire set each donor's cohort. Material: PBMCs or T cells enriched from blood (not recorded which). The TCR was taken from a woman between 18 and 29 years old with acute COVID-19. The V gene is TRBV4-1, the J gene TRBJ2-7; the D gene is possibly TRBD2 (5 bases). This CDR3 reads CASSPGGKGSYEQYF. DNA of the CDR3: TGCGCCAGCAGCCCTGGAGGAAAAGGTTCATACGAGCAGTACTTC.